Here is one TCR beta chain with its context. The sample comes from a study of blood T cell repertoires in COVID-19. Whole-study context: From the United States, Italy and Spain came samples of acute and convalescent COVID-19. T cells, B-cell-depleted T cells, or PBMCs supplied cDNA or gDNA.

The repertoire was sequenced with immunoSEQ multiplex PCR; TCRdb's copy has only in-frame clones and lacks some. The sample lists about 200,000 clones, around 90% occurring once. V was pared by 0 bases and J by 0 bases, with 12 bases between. The CDR3 consists of 17 residues. CDR1 is SGHRS, CDR2 YFSETQ, per germline. This receptor was identified in a human donor in a cohort sampled during active COVID-19. The material sequenced was peripheral blood. The chain uses TRBV5-1 and TRBJ1-4; no reliable D call. DNA for the CDR3: TGCGCCAGCAGCTTGGGAGCGAGGAGGGCAACTAATGAAAAACTGTTTTTT. The encoded protein is CASSLGARRATNEKLFF. The whole variable domain, filled in from reference TRBV5-1 and TRBJ1-4, reads KAGVTQTPRYLIKTRGQQVTLSCSPISGHRSVSWYQQTPGQGLQFLFEYFSETQRNKGNFPGRFSGRQFSNSRSEMNVSTLELGDSALYLCASSLGARRATNEKLFFGSGTQLSVL.